A selection of T cell receptor beta chains follows, all from one sample in a study of blood T cells in healthy people across ages. TCRdb fed the 5' RACE reads into MiXCR, producing one record per CDR3 protein. The sample shows about 680,000 distinct CDR3 sequences, over 45% of them seen only once. Source material: blood. All receptors derive from a woman aged 55-70 years in good health. Each CDR3 is given with its conserved first and last residue.

cdr3_length: 14; j_call: TRBJ1-2; v_call: TRBV6-5; cdr3_aa: CASSYGPRDYGYTF
cdr3_length: 17; j_call: TRBJ2-7; v_call: TRBV7-9; cdr3_aa: CASSLSRGYNSVYEQYF
cdr3_length: 14; j_call: TRBJ2-1; v_call: TRBV7-2; cdr3_aa: CASSPYGGVNEQFF
cdr3_length: 15; j_call: TRBJ2-7; v_call: TRBV7-2; cdr3_aa: CASSLSSGGYNEQYF
cdr3_length: 15; j_call: TRBJ2-5; v_call: TRBV4-3; cdr3_aa: CASSRQLAGRETQYF
cdr3_length: 16; j_call: TRBJ1-2; v_call: TRBV3-1; cdr3_aa: CASSQEGGTSNYGYTF
cdr3_length: 17; j_call: TRBJ2-3; v_call: TRBV28; cdr3_aa: CASSSRKGGILTDTQYF
cdr3_length: 17; j_call: TRBJ2-1; v_call: TRBV7-9; cdr3_aa: CASSLVSLGQGWNEQFF
cdr3_length: 16; j_call: -; v_call: TRBV28; cdr3_aa: CASSLSATGGEYEQYF
cdr3_length: 13; j_call: TRBJ1-1; v_call: TRBV29-1; cdr3_aa: CSVGSTANTEAFF
cdr3_length: 16; j_call: TRBJ2-2; v_call: TRBV5-6; cdr3_aa: CASSLPGGTTPGELFF
cdr3_length: 16; j_call: TRBJ2-3; v_call: TRBV7-3; cdr3_aa: CASHSPRGGMGDTQYF
cdr3_length: 13; j_call: TRBJ2-3; v_call: TRBV20-1; cdr3_aa: CSASPGQTDTQYF
cdr3_length: 11; j_call: TRBJ1-4; v_call: TRBV7-8; cdr3_aa: CASSLVEKLFF
cdr3_length: 17; j_call: TRBJ2-6; v_call: TRBV6-2/TRBV6-3; cdr3_aa: CASSYLIGNSGANVLTF
cdr3_length: 13; j_call: TRBJ1-1; v_call: TRBV6-2/TRBV6-3; cdr3_aa: CASSYGTGTYAFF
cdr3_length: 16; j_call: TRBJ2-3; v_call: TRBV15; cdr3_aa: CATRSVAGLGTDTQYF
cdr3_length: 15; j_call: TRBJ2-1; v_call: TRBV6-2/TRBV6-3; cdr3_aa: CASSNRDTLVYEQFF
cdr3_length: 18; j_call: TRBJ1-4; v_call: TRBV7-8; cdr3_aa: CASSLVRVVPHKAEKLFF
cdr3_length: 14; j_call: TRBJ1-5; v_call: TRBV7-2; cdr3_aa: CASSPDRVGQPQHF
cdr3_length: 13; j_call: TRBJ2-7; v_call: TRBV5-5; cdr3_aa: CASSPSTWNEQYF
cdr3_length: 16; j_call: TRBJ2-1; v_call: TRBV9; cdr3_aa: CASSVDRRASYNEQFF
cdr3_length: 12; j_call: TRBJ2-7; v_call: TRBV6-2/TRBV6-3; cdr3_aa: CASRDRSDEQYF
cdr3_length: 17; j_call: TRBJ2-7; v_call: TRBV20-1; cdr3_aa: CSARPGTSGPSSYEQYF
cdr3_length: 13; j_call: TRBJ2-1; v_call: TRBV20-1; cdr3_aa: CSAQRTTFNEQFF
cdr3_length: 15; j_call: TRBJ2-3; v_call: TRBV5-1; cdr3_aa: CASSLETGEGGTQYF
cdr3_length: 12; j_call: -; v_call: TRBV9; cdr3_aa: CAEHPDSYEQYF
cdr3_length: 15; j_call: -; v_call: TRBV6-5; cdr3_aa: CASSYGLAGSYEQYF
cdr3_length: 17; j_call: -; v_call: TRBV4-3; cdr3_aa: CASSPGRLAGGPQEQYF
cdr3_length: 13; j_call: TRBJ1-2; v_call: TRBV29-1; cdr3_aa: CSVDKGTYYGYTF
cdr3_length: 15; j_call: TRBJ2-1; v_call: TRBV7-9; cdr3_aa: CASSLRGTGYNEQFF
cdr3_length: 13; j_call: TRBJ2-1; v_call: TRBV7-2; cdr3_aa: CASSFTTYNEQFF
cdr3_length: 17; j_call: -; v_call: TRBV27; cdr3_aa: CASSLPTRLAGNYEQYF
cdr3_length: 17; j_call: TRBJ2-3; v_call: TRBV20-1; cdr3_aa: CSARDRERGSYTDTQYF
cdr3_length: 18; j_call: TRBJ2-6; v_call: TRBV4-2; cdr3_aa: CAGSQASGPSSGANVLTF
cdr3_length: 11; j_call: TRBJ1-2; v_call: TRBV29-1; cdr3_aa: CSVDPNYGYTF
cdr3_length: 19; j_call: TRBJ2-4; v_call: TRBV7-6; cdr3_aa: CASTKEPGQGRIGSNIQYF
cdr3_length: 15; j_call: TRBJ2-1; v_call: TRBV6-6; cdr3_aa: CASSQRQGAANEQFF
cdr3_length: 14; j_call: TRBJ2-7; v_call: TRBV28; cdr3_aa: CASRSGLVIYEQYF
cdr3_length: 17; j_call: TRBJ1-1; v_call: TRBV20-1; cdr3_aa: CSASPGTGARFGTEAFF
cdr3_length: 15; j_call: -; v_call: TRBV3-1; cdr3_aa: CASSQDRVGSGTQYF
cdr3_length: 18; j_call: TRBJ2-7; v_call: TRBV4-3; cdr3_aa: CASSQALTLGQGQYEQYF
cdr3_length: 15; j_call: TRBJ2-7; v_call: TRBV20-1; cdr3_aa: CSARDALGTGIEQYF
cdr3_length: 15; j_call: TRBJ2-1; v_call: TRBV20-1; cdr3_aa: CSARDWASSYNEQFF
cdr3_length: 12; j_call: TRBJ1-2; v_call: TRBV3-1; cdr3_aa: CASSHAGQGYTF
cdr3_length: 14; j_call: TRBJ2-1; v_call: TRBV20-1; cdr3_aa: CSASWDRVDNEQFF
cdr3_length: 15; j_call: TRBJ1-2; v_call: TRBV28; cdr3_aa: CASSGWTVPNYGYTF
cdr3_length: 14; j_call: -; v_call: TRBV28; cdr3_aa: CASSAALAVYEQYF
cdr3_length: 17; j_call: TRBJ2-2; v_call: TRBV4-3; cdr3_aa: CASSHTVAGDDTGELFF
cdr3_length: 15; j_call: TRBJ2-1; v_call: TRBV5-6; cdr3_aa: CASSSPQSSYNEQFF
cdr3_length: 17; j_call: TRBJ2-3; v_call: TRBV24-1; cdr3_aa: CATSDSGTSDSTDTQYF
cdr3_length: 13; j_call: TRBJ1-1; v_call: TRBV6-1; cdr3_aa: CASSLDLYTEAFF
cdr3_length: 14; j_call: TRBJ2-7; v_call: TRBV20-1; cdr3_aa: CSAPNSGHVYEQYF
cdr3_length: 14; j_call: TRBJ2-3; v_call: TRBV20-1; cdr3_aa: CSARDNRVIDTQYF
cdr3_length: 13; j_call: TRBJ2-5; v_call: TRBV20-1; cdr3_aa: CSAASRYQETQYF